The clone carrying this TCR beta chain was recorded at least ten times. Its cognate antigen is unknown. This specimen comes from a study of T cells in Graves' hyperthyroidism and ophthalmopathy. Broader study findings: In blood, most of the thyroid clonotypes expanded above 0.001 were also present.

The investigators amplified TCR beta CDR3 regions from RNA transcripts. TCR CDR3 underwent first-round RT-PCR with the HTBI primer set. Each CDR3 protein is one row after TCRdb ran MiXCR on the multiplex PCR reads. The sample consists of about 500,000 distinct CDR3 sequences, 16% of them appearing once. Participants, patients aged 18 to 65, had newly diagnosed hyperthyroidism with a duration under 2 months. From germline, CDR1 is MNHNS and CDR2 SASEGT. Trimming removed 5 bases from V and 1 base from J; junction bases left unmatched: 7. This CDR3 is 16 amino acids long. This chain links TRBV6-1 with TRBJ2-1, with TRBD2 matching over 8 bases. The sequenced material came from blood. The TCR comes from a young woman with Graves' hyperthyroidism. CDR3 DNA sequence: TGTGCCAGCAGTTCTCTTAGCGGGACGTCCTACAATGAGCAGTTCTTC. Amino acid sequence: CASSSLSGTSYNEQFF.